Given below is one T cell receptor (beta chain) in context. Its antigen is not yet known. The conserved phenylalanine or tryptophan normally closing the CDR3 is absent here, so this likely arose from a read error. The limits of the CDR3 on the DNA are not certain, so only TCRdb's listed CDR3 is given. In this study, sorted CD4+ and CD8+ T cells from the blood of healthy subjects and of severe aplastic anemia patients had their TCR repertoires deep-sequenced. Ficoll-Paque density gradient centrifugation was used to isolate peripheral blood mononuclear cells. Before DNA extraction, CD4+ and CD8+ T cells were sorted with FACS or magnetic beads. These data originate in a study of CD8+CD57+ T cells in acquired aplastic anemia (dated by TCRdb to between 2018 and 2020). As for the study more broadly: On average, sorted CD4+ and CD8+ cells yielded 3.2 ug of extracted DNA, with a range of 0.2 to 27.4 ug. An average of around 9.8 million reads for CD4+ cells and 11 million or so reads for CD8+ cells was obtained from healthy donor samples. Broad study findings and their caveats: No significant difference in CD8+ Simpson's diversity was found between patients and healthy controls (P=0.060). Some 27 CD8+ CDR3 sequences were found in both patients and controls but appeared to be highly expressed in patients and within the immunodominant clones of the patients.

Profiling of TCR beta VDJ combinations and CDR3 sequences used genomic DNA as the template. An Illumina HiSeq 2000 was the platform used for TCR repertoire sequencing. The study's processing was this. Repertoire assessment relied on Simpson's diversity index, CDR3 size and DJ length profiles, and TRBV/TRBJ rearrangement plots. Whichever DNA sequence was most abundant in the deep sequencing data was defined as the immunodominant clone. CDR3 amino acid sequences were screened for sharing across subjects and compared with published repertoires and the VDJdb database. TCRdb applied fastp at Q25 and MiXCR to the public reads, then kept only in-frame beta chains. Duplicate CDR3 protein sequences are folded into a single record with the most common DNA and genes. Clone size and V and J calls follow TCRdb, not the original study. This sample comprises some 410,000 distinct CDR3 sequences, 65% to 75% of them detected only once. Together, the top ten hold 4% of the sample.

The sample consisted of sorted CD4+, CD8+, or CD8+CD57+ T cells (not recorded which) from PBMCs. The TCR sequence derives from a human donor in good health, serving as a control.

The CDR3: CASSFRTGGAYEQ. The sequence joins TRBV7-2 to TRBJ1-1; the DNA was not compared with TRBD1, the D call given in the table. As encoded in the germline V gene, CDR1 is SGHTA while CDR2 is FQGNSA. Including both end residues, the CDR3 is 13 amino acids long.